This is a list of T cell receptor beta chains from one sample in a study of blood T cells in healthy people across ages. One entry per CDR3 protein, called by TCRdb with MiXCR from the 5' RACE reads. The repertoire consists of around 700,000 distinct CDR3 sequences, with about 25% occurring once and the leading ten covering 9.4%. This sample was shared with a second study, whose subject was T cells of mothers and their children.

The specimen was blood. Receptor source: a boy aged 10-17 years in good health. The CDR3 runs from the conserved cysteine through the conserved F or W. Fields, in order: clone size, J gene, D gene, V gene, CDR3 DNA, CDR3 protein. D genes are given only for firm matches. Clone size is shown for a subset of rows, as once, few, many or a class of expanded clone.

>few|TRBJ1-4|TRBD1|TRBV6-5
TGTGCCAGCAGTTACTCGGGACAGTCTAATGAAAAACTGTTTTTT
CASSYSGQSNEKLFF
>NA|TRBJ1-4|NA|TRBV27
TGTGCCAGCAGTTGGCGGGGTTTGAGTAATGAAAAACTGTTTTTT
CASSWRGLSNEKLFF
>NA|TRBJ2-7|TRBD2|TRBV10-2
TGCGCCAGCAGTGAAGGGTCTGCGGGACTAAGCTCCCACGAGCAGTACTTC
CASSEGSAGLSSHEQYF
>few|TRBJ2-2|NA|TRBV2
TGTGCCCGTCAGAAGGGGGCGAACACCGGGGAGCTGTTTTTT
CARQKGANTGELFF
>NA|TRBJ2-1|NA|TRBV14
TGTGCCAGCGGCCAAGAAGTAACCACCCAGCAGTTCTTC
CASGQEVTTQQFF
>few|TRBJ2-5|NA|TRBV12-3/TRBV12-4
TGTGCCAGCAGTAAGGCGGGACCAGTGTCGGAGCAGTACTTC
CASSKAGPVSEQYF
>NA|TRBJ1-1|NA|TRBV3-1
TGTGCCAGCAGCCAAGGGGCATCGTTGAACACTGAAGCTTTCTTT
CASSQGASLNTEAFF
>NA|TRBJ1-5|NA|TRBV24-1
TGTGCCACCAGTGATTCCACAGGGAAACATCAGCCCCAGCATTTT
CATSDSTGKHQPQHF
>few|TRBJ2-1|TRBD2|TRBV27
TGTGCCAGCAGTTTAGACGGGACTAGCGGGGACTCCTACAATGAGCAGTTCTTC
CASSLDGTSGDSYNEQFF
>NA|TRBJ1-2|NA|TRBV3-1
TGTGCCAGCAGCCAACGACAGTACTATGGCTACACCTTC
CASSQRQYYGYTF
>NA|TRBJ2-1|NA|TRBV20-1
TGCAGTGCTGGCTCGGACCTCTCCTACAATGAGCAGTTCTTC
CSAGSDLSYNEQFF
>NA|TRBJ1-1|NA|TRBV20-1
TGCAGTGCTATGAGGGCTCGGGGATGGACTGAAGCTTTCTTT
CSAMRARGWTEAFF
>NA|TRBJ2-3|NA|TRBV7-2
TGTGCCAGCAGCATACTAGCCCGTACACCCTCGGCTACGCAGTATTTT
CASSILARTPSATQYF
>once|TRBJ1-1|NA|TRBV4-3
TGCGCCAGCAGCCAAGGGGTGGGGGCGCCGACTGAAGCTTTCTTT
CASSQGVGAPTEAFF